The 19 T cell receptor beta chains given below trace back to one sample, sequenced in a study of blood T cell repertoires in COVID-19. Only in-frame clones appear in the TCRdb table, and some are missing; sequencing was by immunoSEQ multiplex PCR. The table lists approximately 220,000 clones, approximately 92% of them singletons, with 3% to 3.5% in the top ten. Input material: PBMCs or T cells enriched from blood (not recorded which). Source of these receptors: a woman aged 18-29 years in a cohort exposed to, infected with or recovered from COVID-19 (not recorded which).

The J gene is TRBJ1-2, the V gene TRBV10-3; D call uncertain. Looked up from germline, CDR1 is ENHRY and CDR2 is SYGVKD. V lost 2 bases and J lost 4, with 14 bases in between. The CDR3 extends over 15 amino acids. CDR3 amino acids: CAISEMGGQPYGYTF. The CDR3 coding sequence is TGTGCCATCAGTGAGATGGGTGGGCAGCCCTATGGCTACACCTTC.

V is TRBV6-6 and J is TRBJ1-1; D call uncertain. The germline V and J ends were trimmed by 5 bases and 0 bases, with 13 bases remaining between them. CDR3 length: 15 residues. Germline CDR1 and CDR2: MNHNY and SVGAGI (reference sequence). The CDR3 loop is CASSPSPRVNTEAFF. In DNA form, the CDR3 reads TGTGCCAGCAGTCCGTCCCCGAGGGTGAACACTGAAGCTTTCTTT.

The rearrangement uses TRBV19 and TRBJ1-5, with 7 bases fitting TRBD1. The CDR3 runs to 16 residues. Germline CDR1 is LNHDA and CDR2 is SQIVND (reference sequence). Losses at the gene ends were 1 base for V and 4 bases for J; bases not matched to a gene: 7. CDR3 bases: TGTGCCAGTAGTATAGCCCGACAGGGAGGAAATCAGCCCCAGCATTTT. Translation gives CASSIARQGGNQPQHF.

The J gene is TRBJ1-2, the V gene TRBV30; TRBD1 might be the D (6 bases). The CDR3 covers 12 residues. Trimming took 3 bases from V and 8 from J, leaving 13 bases between them. CDR1 is GTSNPN and CDR2 is SVGIG in the germline V gene (reference sequence). In nucleotides, the CDR3 is TGTGCCTGGAGAAGGGGGTCGAGGGGCTACACCTTC. The encoded protein is CAWRRGSRGYTF.

The rearrangement joins TRBV29-1 to TRBJ2-1, with TRBD2 as a possible D gene (5 bases). CDR3 size: 14 residues. V gave up 7 bases and J gave up 0 bases, with 13 bases separating them. The germline V gene encodes CDR1 SQVTM and CDR2 ANQGSEA. The CDR3 region has the DNA TGCAGCGCCCGGACTCGACTCTCCTACAATGAGCAGTTCTTC. Amino acid sequence: CSARTRLSYNEQFF.

This clone appeared once. The chain links TRBV6-4 to TRBJ1-6, with 9 bases lining up with TRBD1. Germline values: CDR1 MRHNA, CDR2 SNTAGT. The CDR3 length is 14 residues. V lost 5 bases and J lost 10; bases outside the gene matches: 6. The CDR3 region is CASSSGQGGSPLHF. DNA of the CDR3: TGTGCCAGCAGTTCGGGACAGGGTGGATCACCCCTCCACTTT.

The chain employs TRBV5-8 and TRBJ1-1; D gene ambiguous. Germline CDR1 SGHTS, CDR2 YDEGEE. V was cut by 2 bases and J by 7 bases, with 15 bases left in between. The CDR3 has 14 residues. The CDR3 DNA reads TGTGCCAGCAGCTTCCGAGGTGTGAGGAATGAAGCTTTCTTT. The encoded protein is CASSFRGVRNEAFF.

The chain is built from TRBV6-2 or TRBV6-3 and TRBJ1-1; no definite D call. The CDR3 extends over 11 amino acids. Between the trimmed V and J ends, which lost 4 bases and 6 bases, there was a span of 6 bases. CDR1 MNHEY and CDR2 SVGEGT come from the germline V gene. Here the CDR3 reads CASSFYSEAFF. CDR3 in DNA: TGTGCCAGCAGTTTCTACTCTGAAGCTTTCTTT.

The chain couples TRBV4-1 to TRBJ2-5; D is ambiguous. The CDR3 is made up of 16 amino acids. V was pared by 6 bases and J by 2 bases, with 19 bases between. Germline CDR1 is MGHRA and CDR2 is YSYEKL. This CDR3 is CASRTIAGSMQETQYF. CDR3 coding DNA: TGCGCCAGCAGGACGATTGCAGGTTCTATGCAAGAGACCCAGTACTTC.

The chain links TRBV19 to TRBJ2-7; 13 bases map to TRBD2. Germline V CDR1 and CDR2: LNHDA, SQIVND (reference sequence). V lost 0 bases to trimming and J lost 5 bases; unmatched junction nucleotides: 4. The length of the CDR3 is 16 residues. This chain's CDR3 is CASSIDRLAGGHEQYF. The CDR3 DNA sequence: TGTGCCAGTAGTATAGATCGACTAGCGGGGGGCCACGAGCAGTACTTC.

The genes are TRBV7-9 and TRBJ1-2; D may be TRBD1 (6 bases). Germline lookup yields CDR1 SEHNR and CDR2 FQNEAQ (reference sequence). The length of the CDR3 is 13 residues. V was trimmed by 4 bases and J by 7 bases, leaving 13 bases between them. CDR3 sequence reads: CASSSDTGFGYTF. In DNA, the CDR3 is TGTGCCAGCAGCTCTGACACAGGGTTTGGCTACACCTTC.

The chain links TRBV7-8 to TRBJ2-2; no clear D. The CDR3 runs to 13 residues. The ends were cut back, 4 bases at V and 3 bases at J, with 6 bases in the middle. The germline V gene encodes CDR1 SGHVS and CDR2 FQNEAQ. CDR3 coding DNA: TGTGCCAGCAGCTACAGTCACACCGGGGAGCTGTTTTTT. Translation gives CASSYSHTGELFF.

The chain recombines TRBV4-1 with TRBJ2-2; TRBD2 might be the D (5 bases). CDR3 length: 15 residues. The V end was cut by 3 bases, the J end by 3 bases, with 11 bases between. Germline lookup yields CDR1 MGHRA and CDR2 YSYEKL. CDR3 coding DNA: TGCGCCAGCAGCCAGGAGACTATCCACACCGGGGAGCTGTTTTTT. It is translated as CASSQETIHTGELFF.

The V and J genes are TRBV30 and TRBJ1-4; TRBD1 matches at 8 bases. With V trimmed by 1 base and J by 5 bases, 6 bases remained unmatched. The CDR3 has 15 amino acids. CDR1 GTSNPN and CDR2 SVGIG come from the germline V gene (reference sequence). The chain's CDR3 is CAWSAQSGGNEKLFF. Written as DNA, the CDR3 is TGTGCCTGGAGTGCCCAGTCAGGGGGCAATGAAAAACTGTTTTTT.

The chain employs TRBV19 and TRBJ2-1; weak D call: TRBD2 (6 bases). V was cut by 5 bases and J by 6 bases, with 14 bases left in between. Germline CDR1 and CDR2: LNHDA and SQIVND (reference sequence). The CDR3 covers 14 residues. The CDR3 protein is CASSLVGGINEQFF. Written as DNA, the CDR3 is TGTGCCAGTAGTCTGGTGGGAGGCATCAATGAGCAGTTCTTC.

This clone was picked up a small number of times. This rearrangement joins TRBV5-1 to TRBJ2-7; D not resolved. V gave up 0 bases and J gave up 2 bases, with 9 bases separating them. The CDR3 is 14 residues long. CDR1 and CDR2 (germline): SGHRS, YFSETQ. CDR3 in amino acids: CASSLGGSPYEQYF. CDR3 sequence (DNA): TGCGCCAGCAGCTTGGGAGGATCTCCCTACGAGCAGTACTTC.

As concerns this clone: In the same sample, other DNA sequences code for this CDR3. The rearrangement uses TRBV12-3 or TRBV12-4 and TRBJ2-1, with D tentatively TRBD2 (6 bases). This CDR3 comprises 12 residues. The V and J ends lost 5 bases and 7 bases respectively, with 9 bases between them. CDR3 nucleotides: TGTGCCAGCAGTCCGACTAGTAATGAGCAGTTCTTC. It is translated as CASSPTSNEQFF.

The CDR3 spells CASSSRGAPLEAFF. The CDR3 DNA reads as TGCGCCAGCAGCTCCCGGGGGGCCCCACTTGAAGCTTTCTTT. J is TRBJ1-1 and V is TRBV5-1; possibly TRBD1 for D (6 bases). The V gene's germline CDR1 is SGHRS and CDR2 YFSETQ. Trimming shortened V by 3 bases and J by 7 bases, and 16 bases separated the two germline ends. The CDR3 sequence is 14 residues long.

The chain has TRBV27 and TRBJ2-7; possible D gene TRBD1, 5 bases. This CDR3 comprises 14 residues. Germline V gene lookup returns CDR1 MNHEY and CDR2 SMNVEV (reference sequence). The ends were cut back, 6 bases at V and 2 bases at J, with 14 bases in the middle. In nucleotides, the CDR3 is TGTGCCAGCAGACCTCGACAGAGCACCTACGAGCAGTACTTC. As protein: CASRPRQSTYEQYF.